Below, one TCR beta chain is given with its context. Sequencing was performed with immunoSEQ multiplex PCR; in TCRdb, only in-frame clones are kept and a portion is missing. The top ten clones hold about 5.3% of a sample with 150,000 to 200,000 clones, 92% of them seen once. This entry comes from a study of blood T cell repertoires in COVID-19. The wider study: Sample material is recorded as cDNA or gDNA derived from T cells, B-cell-depleted T cells, or PBMCs.

Patients from Seattle were sampled longitudinally, starting during active infection. This receptor was taken from a man younger than 45 with COVID-19, enrolled during active disease. The sequenced material came from peripheral blood.

The CDR3 reads CALIKTGGANYGYTF. In DNA form, the CDR3 reads TGTGCCTTGATCAAGACAGGGGGCGCTAACTATGGCTACACCTTC. The chain combines TRBV30 with TRBJ1-2; 10 bases line up with TRBD1. This CDR3 has 15 residues. With 7 bases clipped from V and 0 bases from J, the junction kept 8 bases outside the gene matches. Looked up from germline, CDR1 is GTSNPN and CDR2 is SVGIG (reference sequence). Together with reference TRBV30 and TRBJ1-2, the CDR3 gives the full variable domain: SQTIHQWPATLVQPVGSPLSLECTVEGTSNPNLYWYRQAAGRGLQLLFYSVGIGQISSEVPQNLSASRPQDRQFILSSKKLLLSDSGFYLCALIKTGGANYGYTFGSGTRLTVV.